These T cell receptor beta chains were read from a single sample in a study of PD-L1 blockade in urothelial cancer. The method was immunoSEQ multiplex PCR; TCRdb's version includes in-frame clones alone and lacks a portion of them. This table holds about 130,000 clones, roughly 86% found once. Sequenced here: PBMCs, sampled around atezolizumab (anti-PD-L1) treatment. The receptors were gathered from a man aged 50-60 years with urothelial cancer. The CDR3 runs from the conserved cysteine through the conserved F or W. Each record gives: D gene, V gene, J gene, clone size, CDR3 protein, CDR3 DNA. The D gene is left open where the match is weak. Clone size is stated in some rows and not others, as once, few, many or a class when expanded.

d_gene: .
v_gene: TRBV28
j_gene: TRBJ1-5
abundance: .
CDR3aa: CATKTAYNQPQHF
CDR3nt: TGTGCCACCAAGACAGCCTACAATCAGCCCCAGCATTTT

d_gene: .
v_gene: TRBV2
j_gene: TRBJ2-1
abundance: .
CDR3aa: CASSAAGYSYNEQFF
CDR3nt: TGTGCCAGCAGTGCGGCGGGATACTCCTACAATGAGCAGTTCTTC

d_gene: .
v_gene: TRBV7-9
j_gene: TRBJ1-1
abundance: .
CDR3aa: CASSDTRGLEAFF
CDR3nt: TGTGCCAGCAGCGACACTCGTGGATTGGAAGCTTTCTTT

d_gene: .
v_gene: TRBV18
j_gene: TRBJ2-1
abundance: once
CDR3aa: CASSPLGRADNEQFF
CDR3nt: TGTGCCAGCTCACCACTGGGCAGGGCTGACAATGAGCAGTTCTTC

d_gene: .
v_gene: TRBV6-5
j_gene: TRBJ1-6
abundance: few
CDR3aa: CASRGNSPLHF
CDR3nt: TGTGCCAGTCGGGGGAATTCACCCCTCCACTTT

d_gene: TRBD2
v_gene: TRBV5-1
j_gene: TRBJ2-7
abundance: .
CDR3aa: CASTETSGSHEQYF
CDR3nt: TGCGCCAGCACCGAAACTAGCGGGAGCCACGAGCAGTACTTC

d_gene: TRBD2
v_gene: TRBV5-1
j_gene: TRBJ2-1
abundance: .
CDR3aa: CASSPGTSGIGNEQFF
CDR3nt: TGCGCCAGCAGCCCTGGGACTAGCGGGATTGGGAATGAGCAGTTCTTC

d_gene: TRBD2
v_gene: TRBV6-1
j_gene: TRBJ2-7
abundance: once
CDR3aa: CASSERTSGRRRDYEQYF
CDR3nt: TGTGCCAGCAGTGAAAGGACTAGCGGGAGAAGGAGGGACTACGAGCAGTACTTC

d_gene: .
v_gene: TRBV27
j_gene: TRBJ1-4
abundance: .
CDR3aa: CASSLRGSANEKLFF
CDR3nt: TGTGCCAGCAGTCTACGGGGTAGCGCTAATGAAAAACTGTTTTTT

d_gene: TRBD2
v_gene: TRBV9
j_gene: TRBJ2-7
abundance: once
CDR3aa: CASSLGGSPYEQYF
CDR3nt: TGTGCCAGCAGCCTCGGGGGGTCCCCCTACGAGCAGTACTTC

d_gene: .
v_gene: TRBV23-1
j_gene: TRBJ1-1
abundance: .
CDR3aa: CASTSQGLGNTEAFF
CDR3nt: TGCGCCAGCACGTCCCAGGGATTGGGGAACACTGAAGCTTTCTTT

d_gene: .
v_gene: TRBV28
j_gene: TRBJ1-2
abundance: .
CDR3aa: CASSGHGNYGYTF
CDR3nt: TGTGCCAGCTCAGGCCACGGTAACTATGGCTACACCTTC

d_gene: .
v_gene: TRBV7-9
j_gene: TRBJ1-2
abundance: few
CDR3aa: CASGQGGNYGYTF
CDR3nt: TGTGCCAGCGGACAAGGGGGAAACTATGGCTACACCTTC

d_gene: .
v_gene: TRBV18
j_gene: TRBJ1-5
abundance: .
CDR3aa: CASSPNRHSNQPQHF
CDR3nt: TGTGCCAGCTCACCGAACAGACATAGCAATCAGCCCCAGCATTTT

d_gene: TRBD1
v_gene: TRBV4-2
j_gene: TRBJ2-1
abundance: .
CDR3aa: CASSLAGQGEIF
CDR3nt: TGTGCCAGCAGCCTCGCGGGCCAGGGGGAGATCTTC

d_gene: .
v_gene: TRBV9
j_gene: TRBJ2-3
abundance: .
CDR3aa: CASSVGVTERTDTQYF
CDR3nt: TGTGCCAGCAGCGTAGGAGTCACGGAGCGCACAGATACGCAGTATTTT

d_gene: TRBD1
v_gene: TRBV18
j_gene: TRBJ1-1
abundance: .
CDR3aa: CASSRRQGSMNTEAFF
CDR3nt: TGTGCCAGCTCCCGTAGACAGGGAAGTATGAACACTGAAGCTTTCTTT

d_gene: TRBD1
v_gene: TRBV15
j_gene: TRBJ1-2
abundance: .
CDR3aa: CATSGTTGRIGYTF
CDR3nt: TGTGCCACCAGCGGGACGACAGGGAGGATAGGTTACACCTTC

d_gene: .
v_gene: TRBV6-1
j_gene: TRBJ1-5
abundance: .
CDR3aa: CASATGINQPQHF
CDR3nt: TGTGCCAGTGCCACAGGGATAAATCAGCCCCAGCATTTT

d_gene: .
v_gene: TRBV7-2
j_gene: TRBJ2-2
abundance: .
CDR3aa: CASSYYTGELFF
CDR3nt: TGTGCCAGCAGCTACTACACCGGGGAGCTGTTTTTT

d_gene: .
v_gene: TRBV5-6
j_gene: TRBJ2-7
abundance: .
CDR3aa: CASSLLAGSYEQYF
CDR3nt: TGTGCCAGCAGCTTGCTCGCGGGTTCCTACGAGCAGTACTTC

d_gene: .
v_gene: TRBV2
j_gene: TRBJ1-1
abundance: .
CDR3aa: CASSRGKVTEAFF
CDR3nt: TGTGCCAGCAGCCGGGGAAAGGTCACTGAAGCTTTCTTT

d_gene: TRBD2
v_gene: TRBV11-1
j_gene: TRBJ2-1
abundance: .
CDR3aa: CASSFHGTSGMNEQFF
CDR3nt: TGTGCCAGCAGCTTTCACGGGACTAGCGGGATGAATGAGCAGTTCTTC

d_gene: .
v_gene: TRBV4-2
j_gene: TRBJ2-2
abundance: .
CDR3aa: CASSQAAGATNTGELFF
CDR3nt: TGTGCCAGCAGCCAAGCAGCTGGGGCTACAAACACCGGGGAGCTGTTTTTT

d_gene: TRBD2
v_gene: TRBV7-9
j_gene: TRBJ2-5
abundance: once
CDR3aa: CASSSRSGRGETQYF
CDR3nt: TGTGCCAGCAGCTCCCGTAGCGGGAGGGGTGAGACCCAGTACTTC

d_gene: TRBD1
v_gene: TRBV6-1
j_gene: TRBJ2-5
abundance: .
CDR3aa: CASSLLAGGEKTQYF
CDR3nt: TGTGCCAGCAGTCTGTTGGCAGGGGGCGAAAAGACCCAGTACTTC

d_gene: TRBD1
v_gene: TRBV6-1
j_gene: TRBJ2-7
abundance: .
CDR3aa: CASSRPPTGDEQYF
CDR3nt: TGTGCCAGCAGTAGACCCCCGACAGGGGACGAGCAGTACTTC

d_gene: .
v_gene: TRBV18
j_gene: TRBJ1-5
abundance: .
CDR3aa: CASSPYGSNQPQHF
CDR3nt: TGTGCCAGCTCACCCTACGGTAGCAATCAGCCCCAGCATTTT

d_gene: .
v_gene: TRBV5-4
j_gene: TRBJ1-1
abundance: .
CDR3aa: CASSLEGRGNTEAFF
CDR3nt: TGTGCCAGCAGCTTGGAGGGCAGGGGAAACACTGAAGCTTTCTTT

d_gene: TRBD1
v_gene: TRBV19
j_gene: TRBJ2-7
abundance: .
CDR3aa: CASSTSGTGGHYEQYF
CDR3nt: TGTGCCAGTAGTACTTCCGGGACAGGTGGGCACTACGAGCAGTACTTC

d_gene: TRBD2
v_gene: TRBV11-2
j_gene: TRBJ2-7
abundance: .
CDR3aa: CASSYTSGDTYEQYF
CDR3nt: TGTGCCAGCAGCTATACTAGCGGGGACACCTACGAGCAGTACTTC

d_gene: .
v_gene: TRBV9
j_gene: TRBJ1-3
abundance: once
CDR3aa: CASSPGGSSGNTIYF
CDR3nt: TGTGCCAGCAGCCCCGGAGGGAGCTCTGGAAACACCATATATTTT

d_gene: .
v_gene: TRBV28
j_gene: TRBJ1-2
abundance: few
CDR3aa: CASSSRAQGYGYTF
CDR3nt: TGTGCCAGCAGTTCACGGGCTCAGGGCTATGGCTACACCTTC

d_gene: TRBD1
v_gene: TRBV7-3
j_gene: TRBJ1-3
abundance: few
CDR3aa: CASNGTGELISGNTIYF
CDR3nt: TGTGCCAGCAACGGGACAGGAGAGTTAATCTCTGGAAACACCATATATTTT

d_gene: .
v_gene: TRBV19
j_gene: TRBJ2-4
abundance: .
CDR3aa: CASSPPGGGKRNIQYF
CDR3nt: TGTGCCAGTAGTCCCCCCGGTGGGGGGAAGCGTAACATTCAGTACTTC

d_gene: TRBD2
v_gene: TRBV5-4
j_gene: TRBJ2-5
abundance: once
CDR3aa: CASSSGGALETQYF
CDR3nt: TGTGCCAGCAGCTCCGGGGGGGCGCTCGAGACCCAGTACTTC

d_gene: .
v_gene: TRBV7-2
j_gene: TRBJ1-3
abundance: .
CDR3aa: CASSLGTLGNTIYF
CDR3nt: TGTGCCAGCAGCTTAGGGACACTCGGAAACACCATATATTTT

d_gene: .
v_gene: TRBV10-1
j_gene: TRBJ2-7
abundance: .
CDR3aa: CASGGSSYEQYF
CDR3nt: TGCGCCAGCGGGGGCAGCTCCTACGAGCAGTACTTC

d_gene: TRBD2
v_gene: TRBV11-2
j_gene: TRBJ2-5
abundance: .
CDR3aa: CASSLDWGGRMETQYF
CDR3nt: TGTGCCAGCAGCTTAGATTGGGGCGGGAGAATGGAGACCCAGTACTTC

d_gene: .
v_gene: TRBV19
j_gene: TRBJ2-3
abundance: .
CDR3aa: CASSPFTGSTDTQYF
CDR3nt: TGTGCCAGTAGTCCCTTTACAGGGAGCACAGATACGCAGTATTTT

d_gene: TRBD1
v_gene: TRBV5-1
j_gene: TRBJ2-5
abundance: .
CDR3aa: CASSWDRGMETQYF
CDR3nt: TGCGCCAGCAGCTGGGACAGGGGGATGGAGACCCAGTACTTC

d_gene: .
v_gene: TRBV4-2
j_gene: TRBJ1-5
abundance: few
CDR3aa: CASSQSLDSYQPQHF
CDR3nt: TGTGCCAGCAGCCAATCACTTGACAGTTATCAGCCCCAGCATTTT

d_gene: .
v_gene: TRBV19
j_gene: TRBJ2-6
abundance: .
CDR3aa: CASRLGPSGANVLTF
CDR3nt: TGTGCCAGTCGGCTGGGGCCCTCTGGGGCCAACGTCCTGACTTTC

d_gene: .
v_gene: TRBV27
j_gene: TRBJ2-7
abundance: .
CDR3aa: CASSPWVGGPSYEQYF
CDR3nt: TGTGCCAGCAGTCCCTGGGTTGGCGGGCCCTCCTACGAGCAGTACTTC

d_gene: .
v_gene: TRBV6-5
j_gene: TRBJ1-2
abundance: .
CDR3aa: CASKGANYGYTF
CDR3nt: TGTGCCAGCAAAGGGGCAAACTATGGCTACACCTTC

d_gene: .
v_gene: TRBV10-3
j_gene: TRBJ2-3
abundance: .
CDR3aa: CATRGISTDTQYF
CDR3nt: TGTGCCACCCGCGGGATTTCCACAGATACGCAGTATTTT

d_gene: .
v_gene: TRBV21-1
j_gene: TRBJ2-3
abundance: .
CDR3aa: CASSKALWGQERTDTQYF
CDR3nt: TGTGCCAGCAGCAAAGCGCTTTGGGGGCAGGAACGCACAGATACGCAGTATTTT

d_gene: TRBD1
v_gene: TRBV27
j_gene: TRBJ1-6
abundance: .
CDR3aa: CASSPDRENSPLHF
CDR3nt: TGTGCCAGCAGTCCGGACAGGGAAAATTCACCCCTCCACTTT

d_gene: TRBD2
v_gene: TRBV20-1
j_gene: TRBJ2-7
abundance: .
CDR3aa: CKLAGAYEQYF
CDR3nt: TGCAAGCTAGCGGGCGCCTACGAGCAGTACTTC

d_gene: TRBD2
v_gene: TRBV7-2
j_gene: TRBJ2-1
abundance: .
CDR3aa: CASSLAGLVNEQFF
CDR3nt: TGTGCCAGCAGCTTAGCGGGACTAGTAAATGAGCAGTTCTTC

d_gene: TRBD1
v_gene: TRBV19
j_gene: TRBJ2-7
abundance: .
CDR3aa: CASSNRQGTREQYF
CDR3nt: TGTGCCAGTAGTAACAGACAGGGAACACGGGAGCAGTACTTC

d_gene: TRBD1
v_gene: TRBV19
j_gene: TRBJ1-1
abundance: .
CDR3aa: CASSVDRGPGEAFF
CDR3nt: TGTGCCAGTAGTGTGGACAGGGGCCCTGGTGAAGCTTTCTTT

d_gene: TRBD1
v_gene: TRBV7-9
j_gene: TRBJ2-7
abundance: .
CDR3aa: CASSSAPTGGEQYF
CDR3nt: TGTGCCAGCAGCTCAGCGCCAACAGGGGGCGAGCAGTACTTC

d_gene: TRBD1
v_gene: TRBV19
j_gene: TRBJ1-5
abundance: .
CDR3aa: CASSIGQGLNQPQHF
CDR3nt: TGTGCCAGTAGTATAGGACAGGGGCTCAATCAGCCCCAGCATTTT

d_gene: .
v_gene: TRBV27
j_gene: TRBJ2-2
abundance: once
CDR3aa: CASTRWNTGELFF
CDR3nt: TGTGCCAGCACCAGGTGGAACACCGGGGAGCTGTTTTTT

d_gene: .
v_gene: TRBV28
j_gene: TRBJ1-2
abundance: .
CDR3aa: CASSLFLGGGVGGYTF
CDR3nt: TGTGCCAGCAGTTTATTCTTAGGGGGGGGTGTCGGAGGCTACACCTTC

d_gene: TRBD2
v_gene: TRBV5-1
j_gene: TRBJ2-1
abundance: .
CDR3aa: CASSRRLAGDNEQFF
CDR3nt: TGCGCCAGCAGCCGTCGACTAGCGGGGGACAATGAGCAGTTCTTC